One sample yielded the 10 T cell receptor beta chains listed below, sequenced in a study of CD8 T cells in Susac syndrome. When the RNA was reverse transcribed, random hexamers were used with an input of 0.5 to 1 ug. TCRdb redid the calling of the immunoSEQ multiplex PCR reads with MiXCR, one entry per CDR3 protein. In the table there are hundreds of thousands of distinct CDR3 sequences, 85% of which are singletons. What was sequenced was CD8+ T cells from PBMCs. These receptor sequences come from a human donor with multiple sclerosis.

The J gene is TRBJ2-1, the V gene TRBV29-1, with D uncertain. CDR1 SQVTM and CDR2 ANQGSEA come from the germline V gene. The V gene lost 8 bases and the J gene lost 6 bases, with 17 bases spanning the gap. This CDR3 is built from 13 residues. CDR3 residues: CSNYRVYGNEQFF. The CDR3 DNA is TGCAGCAATTACCGGGTTTACGGCAATGAGCAGTTCTTC.

The gene calls are TRBV4-1 and TRBJ2-1, with TRBD1 matching over 9 bases. The ends lost 0 bases at V and 7 bases at J; junction bases unmatched: 13. This CDR3 spans 18 amino acids. Germline-derived CDR1 and CDR2 are MGHRA and YSYEKL. The CDR3 coding sequence is TGCGCCAGCAGCCAAGATCATCCGGCGGGACAGGGCTGGAATGAGCAGTTCTTC. Residues: CASSQDHPAGQGWNEQFF.

J is TRBJ2-5 and V is TRBV27, with a weak D call TRBD1 (6 bases). This CDR3 is 14 amino acids long. CDR1 and CDR2 (germline): MNHEY, SMNVEV (reference sequence). Trimming took off 3 bases at V and 5 bases at J, with 13 bases between the two ends. CDR3 residues: CASSFLGARETQYF. Written as DNA, the CDR3 is TGTGCCAGCAGTTTTCTGGGGGCGCGGGAGACCCAGTACTTC.

This chain connects TRBV18 to TRBJ2-2; perhaps TRBD2 as D (7 bases). This CDR3 is built from 17 residues. Between the trimmed V and J ends, which lost 3 bases and 3 bases, there was a span of 17 bases. Germline V lookup: CDR1 KGHSH, CDR2 LQKENI. The CDR3: CASSPLRGRAHTGELFF. In nucleotides, the CDR3 is TGTGCCAGCTCACCCTTGAGGGGGAGGGCCCACACCGGGGAGCTGTTTTTT.

J is TRBJ2-7 and V is TRBV6-5; D might be TRBD1 (5 bases). Germline V gene lookup returns CDR1 MNHEY and CDR2 SVGAGI. CDR3 length: 15 residues. V lost 5 bases and J 0 bases, leaving 14 bases between the germline ends. The CDR3 nucleotides read TGTGCCAGCAGTGACCGACAGTTATACTCCTACGAGCAGTACTTC. Translation: CASSDRQLYSYEQYF.

The chain uses TRBV2 and TRBJ2-5; unclear D gene. Germline CDR1 SNHLY, CDR2 FYNNEI. There are 14 residues in the CDR3. Between the trimmed V and J ends, which lost 3 bases and 0 bases, there was a span of 8 bases. The CDR3, as DNA: TGTGCCAGCAGTGATCCCGGTTACCAAGAGACCCAGTACTTC. Translated: CASSDPGYQETQYF.

This clonotype was found a few times. The CDR3 sequence: CASSLAQGTYNEQFF. CDR3 sequence (DNA): TGTGCCAGCAGCTTAGCTCAAGGTACTTACAATGAGCAGTTCTTC. This chain uses TRBV7-9 with TRBJ2-1; D uncertain. Germline CDR1 and CDR2: SEHNR and FQNEAQ (reference sequence). The CDR3 is made up of 15 amino acids. Trimming took 0 bases from V and 4 from J, leaving 10 bases between them.

The J gene is TRBJ2-7, the V gene TRBV14; TRBD1 matches at 10 bases. The V gene's germline CDR1 is SGHDN and CDR2 FVKESK. This CDR3 contains 15 residues. V gave up 3 bases and J gave up 3 bases; unmatched junction bases: 5. The CDR3 is CASSQGQGPNYEQYF. In DNA, the CDR3 is TGTGCCAGCAGCCAGGGACAGGGGCCCAACTACGAGCAGTACTTC.

This chain connects TRBV5-1 to TRBJ1-1; no clear D gene. The CDR3 runs 13 residues. Germline loops: CDR1 SGHRS, CDR2 YFSETQ. Trimming left V 2 bases short and J 1 base short, with 6 bases between. The CDR3 is CASSLPGNTEAFF. DNA of the CDR3: TGCGCCAGCAGCTTACCAGGGAACACTGAAGCTTTCTTT.

The rearrangement joins TRBV29-1 to TRBJ2-1, with 7 positions matching TRBD2. J lost 5 bases, V lost 0 bases, and 10 bases had no gene match. The germline V gene encodes CDR1 SQVTM and CDR2 ANQGSEA. CDR3 length equals 16 residues. Written as DNA, the CDR3 is TGCAGCGTTGAAGATCCGGTGAGCGGGGTCCACAATGAGCAGTTCTTC. It is translated as CSVEDPVSGVHNEQFF.